These 25 T cell receptor beta chains share one sample of origin, sequenced in a study of shared clonotypes between healthy human individuals. The data were produced by immunoSEQ multiplex PCR, yet TCRdb's version contains in-frame clones alone and is incomplete. The sample carries 650,000 to 700,000 clones, roughly 87% recorded once. Sequenced: memory CD8+ T cells from PBMCs. Documented subset: CD45RO+ cells pooled with CCR7-negative TemRA cells. The source is a man between 18 and 29 years old in good health. Some clones in this sample may be carry-over from other donors' samples.

The genes are TRBV7-9 and TRBJ2-5; weak D call: TRBD1 (5 bases). Germline V gene lookup returns CDR1 SEHNR and CDR2 FQNEAQ (reference sequence). CDR3 length equals 16 residues. Trimming removed 5 bases at V and 1 base at J, with 17 bases between. In nucleotides, the CDR3 is TGTGCCAGCAGCCACCGGACAACAGGACCCCAAGAGACCCAGTACTTC. This encodes CASSHRTTGPQETQYF.

The rearrangement uses TRBV19 and TRBJ2-7; 10 bases map to TRBD2. CDR3 length equals 14 residues. V lost 6 bases to trimming and J lost 4 bases; unmatched junction nucleotides: 6. Per the germline V gene, CDR1 is LNHDA and CDR2 is SQIVND (reference sequence). CDR3 nucleotide sequence: TGTGCCAGTAGCTTTGGAGCGGGAGGGTACGAGCAGTACTTC. Protein sequence: CASSFGAGGYEQYF.

Worth noting for this clone: This likely reflects a read error, since a far larger clone is one base away. The chain employs TRBV4-2 and TRBJ2-7; 10 bases are a match to TRBD2. Germline assignment: CDR1 LGHNA and CDR2 YNFKEQ. There are 15 residues in the CDR3. Germline trimming cut 2 bases from V and 0 bases from J; bases unmatched to any gene: 1. CDR3: CASSQRLAGSYEQYF. CDR3 bases: TGTGCCAGCAGCCAACGACTAGCGGGCTCCTACGAGCAGTACTTC.

V usage is TRBV2 and J usage is TRBJ2-2; 10 bases fit TRBD1. With 6 bases clipped from V and 7 bases from J, the junction kept 8 bases outside the gene matches. Germline V gives CDR1 SNHLY, CDR2 FYNNEI. The CDR3 sequence is 15 residues long. The CDR3 DNA reads as TGTGCCAGCAGCCCCCCCGGGACAGGGGTCGGGGAGCTGTTTTTT. Protein product: CASSPPGTGVGELFF. The whole variable domain, filled in from reference TRBV2 and TRBJ2-2, reads EPEVTQTPSHQVTQMGQEVILRCVPISNHLYFYWYRQILGQKVEFLVSFYNNEISEKSEIFDDQFSVERPDGSNFTLKIRSTKLEDSAMYFCASSPPGTGVGELFFGEGSRLTVL.

As concerns this clone: Only one base separates this from a far larger clonotype, so it likely reflects a read error. In the same sample, other DNA sequences code for this CDR3. The chain has TRBV7-2 and TRBJ2-1, with D unresolved. Germline V gene sequence: CDR1 SGHTA, CDR2 FQGNSA. V was cut by 1 base and J by 8 bases, with 6 bases left in between. The CDR3 has 12 residues. CDR3 loop: CASSLGSHEQFF. The CDR3 bases are TGTGCCAGCAGCTTAGGCAGTCATGAGCAGTTCTTC.

The chain is built from TRBV6-6 and TRBJ1-1, with D perhaps TRBD1 (5 bases). Germline CDR1 and CDR2: MNHNY and SVGAGI (reference sequence). Trimming stripped 2 bases from V and 1 base from J, with 8 bases between. This CDR3 spans 14 amino acids. CDR3 sequence reads: CASSYGGTNTEAFF. The CDR3 DNA reads as TGTGCCAGCAGTTACGGGGGTACGAACACTGAAGCTTTCTTT.

The chain employs TRBV5-6 and TRBJ2-3; no clear D gene. The length of the CDR3 is 15 residues. V was shortened by 0 bases and J by 0 bases, with 8 bases between the two germline ends. Germline V gene lookup returns CDR1 SGHDT and CDR2 YYEEEE. The CDR3 protein is CASSLVDESTDTQYF. CDR3 DNA sequence: TGTGCCAGCAGCTTGGTCGACGAAAGCACAGATACGCAGTATTTT.

Only one count was recorded for this clone. The genes are TRBV27 and TRBJ2-3; no firm D call. Germline lookup yields CDR1 MNHEY and CDR2 SMNVEV (reference sequence). Trimming pared 7 bases from V and 0 bases from J, leaving 11 bases between. The CDR3 extends over 14 amino acids. The CDR3 region is CASNPIDSTDTQYF. In DNA form, the CDR3 reads TGTGCCAGCAACCCAATCGATAGCACAGATACGCAGTATTTT.

Concerning this clone itself: Within the sample, other DNA sequences also encode this same CDR3. This rearrangement joins TRBV7-9 to TRBJ2-7; D is perhaps TRBD1 (6 bases). CDR3 length: 14 amino acids. Germline assignment: CDR1 SEHNR and CDR2 FQNEAQ (reference sequence). V lost 4 bases and J lost 2, with 12 bases in between. CDR3 amino acids: CASSSSRGPYEQYF. CDR3 nucleotide sequence: TGTGCCAGCAGCTCCTCCAGGGGTCCCTACGAGCAGTACTTC.

This rearrangement joins TRBV5-1 to TRBJ2-7, with TRBD1 matching over 12 bases. The germline gives CDR1 SGHRS, CDR2 YFSETQ. V shed 4 bases and J 6 bases; nucleotides not matched to a gene: 5. CDR3 length: 14 residues. The CDR3, as DNA: TGCGCCAGCAGCGGGGGACAGGGGGCTGGCGAGCAGTACTTC. Its translation is CASSGGQGAGEQYF.

The chain links TRBV5-8 to TRBJ2-3; D remains ambiguous. V was shortened by 3 bases and J by 5 bases, with 13 bases between the two germline ends. The CDR3 has 14 amino acids. Germline V gene data show CDR1 as SGHTS and CDR2 as YDEGEE. The CDR3, as DNA: TGTGCCAGCAGCTCGTGGTGGGTGGTAGATACGCAGTATTTT. It codes for CASSSWWVVDTQYF.

The V gene is TRBV7-3, the J gene TRBJ2-7, with unresolved D. The CDR3 is 15 residues long. V was pared by 11 bases and J by 2 bases, with 22 bases between. CDR1 is SGHTA and CDR2 is FQGTGA in the germline V gene. CDR3 protein: CAPTQWWQPPYEQYF. CDR3 nucleotides: TGTGCCCCAACACAATGGTGGCAGCCCCCCTACGAGCAGTACTTC.

In the case of this clone: The same CDR3 also results from other DNA sequences found in this sample. V gene TRBV6-5 combines with J gene TRBJ2-7, with D perhaps matching TRBD2 (5 bases). The germline gives CDR1 MNHEY, CDR2 SVGAGI. V lost 0 bases, J lost 3 bases, and 9 bases lay in between. The CDR3 runs to 14 residues. The CDR3: CASSYSRGLYEQYF. The CDR3 nucleotides read TGTGCCAGCAGTTACTCGAGAGGGCTCTACGAGCAGTACTTC.

This rearrangement joins TRBV2 to TRBJ1-5, with D possibly being TRBD1 (5 bases). The germline CDR1 and CDR2 sequences are SNHLY and FYNNEI. The CDR3 is made up of 15 amino acids. Trimming shortened V by 6 bases and J by 1 base, and 13 bases separated the two germline ends. The CDR3 loop reads CASSTSGASNQPQHF. In DNA form, the CDR3 reads TGTGCCAGCAGCACTTCCGGGGCCAGCAATCAGCCCCAGCATTTT.

The chain uses TRBV7-8 and TRBJ2-3, with D possibly TRBD2 on 6 matching bases. Germline V gene data show CDR1 as SGHVS and CDR2 as FQNEAQ. The CDR3 covers 16 residues. V lost 5 bases, J lost 2 bases, and 17 bases lay in between. CDR3 loop: CASSPLLAGPTDTQYF. CDR3 bases: TGTGCCAGCAGCCCATTGCTGGCGGGACCCACAGATACGCAGTATTTT.

This chain joins TRBV11-3 and TRBJ2-6, with D perhaps TRBD1 (5 bases). The CDR3 totals 18 residues. Germline CDR1 reads SGHNT; CDR2 reads YENEEA. Trimming cost V 4 bases and J 2 bases, with 18 bases left between them. As DNA, the CDR3 is TGTGCCAGCAGCTCATACCGCCAAACGACAGCTGGGGCCAACGTCCTGACTTTC. Amino acids: CASSSYRQTTAGANVLTF. The full variable domain, with the rest looked up from reference TRBV11-3 and TRBJ2-6, is EAGVVQSPRYKIIEKKQPVAFWCNPISGHNTLYWYLQNLGQGPELLIRYENEEAVDDSQLPKDRFSAERLKGVDSTLKIQPAELGDSAVYLCASSSYRQTTAGANVLTFGAGSRLTVL.

This clone turned up a few times. This chain joins TRBV7-9 and TRBJ2-1; D is unresolved. This CDR3 is 12 amino acids long. V shed 1 base and J shed 10 bases, with 8 bases lying between them. The germline gives CDR1 SEHNR, CDR2 FQNEAQ (reference sequence). The CDR3 sequence: CASSLGGEEQFF. The CDR3 region has the DNA TGTGCCAGCAGCTTAGGAGGAGAAGAGCAGTTCTTC.

This chain links TRBV7-8 with TRBJ2-3; TRBD2 matches 10 bases. The length of the CDR3 is 19 residues. V lost 4 bases, J lost 3 bases, and 16 bases stayed unmatched. Germline CDR1 SGHVS, CDR2 FQNEAQ. The chain's CDR3 is CASSSLPSITSGITDTQYF. CDR3 nucleotide sequence: TGTGCCAGCAGCTCTTTGCCCTCTATTACTAGCGGGATTACAGATACGCAGTATTTT.

In the case of this clone: This CDR3 is also generated by other DNA sequences in the sample. The chain couples TRBV27 to TRBJ1-5, with D uncertain. This CDR3 is 15 amino acids long. Germline lookup yields CDR1 MNHEY and CDR2 SMNVEV (reference sequence). Trimming left V 0 bases short and J 2 bases short, with 8 bases between. The CDR3 DNA reads as TGTGCCAGCAGTTTATCGCCGGGAGGCAATCAGCCCCAGCATTTT. Amino acids: CASSLSPGGNQPQHF.

This clone has just one count. The identical CDR3 is also encoded by other nucleotide sequences in the sample. The gene calls are TRBV9 and TRBJ2-7, with TRBD2 matching over 7 bases. This CDR3 spans 14 amino acids. Trimming cost V 2 bases and J 0 bases; bases outside gene matches: 2. CDR1 and CDR2 (germline): SGDLS, YYNGEE. This CDR3 reads CASSVGGSSYEQYF. CDR3 coding DNA: TGTGCCAGCAGCGTGGGAGGGAGCTCCTACGAGCAGTACTTC. The full variable domain, its missing parts supplied by reference TRBV9 and TRBJ2-7, is DSGVTQTPKHLITATGQRVTLRCSPRSGDLSVYWYQQSLDQGLQFLIQYYNGEERAKGNILERFSAQQFPDLHSELNLSSLELGDSALYFCASSVGGSSYEQYFGPGTRLTVT.

The chain recombines TRBV9 with TRBJ1-1, with D perhaps TRBD1 (6 bases). CDR1 and CDR2 (germline): SGDLS, YYNGEE. The CDR3 length is 15 residues. V shed 0 bases and J shed 4 bases, with 13 bases lying between them. CDR3 bases: TGTGCCAGCAGCGTAGGAGGGGGAGAGGGCACTGAAGCTTTCTTT. Translation gives CASSVGGGEGTEAFF.

This clone came up once. V is TRBV7-9 and J is TRBJ2-4, with 12 bases identical to TRBD2. CDR3 length equals 17 residues. Germline assignment: CDR1 SEHNR and CDR2 FQNEAQ (reference sequence). V was pared by 1 base and J by 6 bases, with 7 bases of the junction left unmatched. Here the CDR3 DNA reads TGTGCCAGCAGCTTAGTTCTAGCGGGAGGGCTTGGAAACATTCAGTACTTC. It is translated as CASSLVLAGGLGNIQYF.

The chain uses TRBV2 and TRBJ2-4; D is possibly TRBD2 (6 bases). The germline CDR1 and CDR2 sequences are SNHLY and FYNNEI. CDR3 length: 15 residues. Between the trimmed V and J ends, which lost 7 bases and 4 bases, there was a span of 17 bases. CDR3 nucleotides: TGTGCCAGCACCAGGTATTCGGGGGAAAAAAACATTCAGTACTTC. This codes for CASTRYSGEKNIQYF. Full variable domain (remainder filled in from reference TRBV2 and TRBJ2-4): EPEVTQTPSHQVTQMGQEVILRCVPISNHLYFYWYRQILGQKVEFLVSFYNNEISEKSEIFDDQFSVERPDGSNFTLKIRSTKLEDSAMYFCASTRYSGEKNIQYFGAGTRLSVL.

The genes are TRBV9 and TRBJ1-3, with 12 bases identical to TRBD1. The CDR3 spans 16 residues. From germline, CDR1 is SGDLS and CDR2 YYNGEE. Germline trimming cut 4 bases from V and 5 bases from J; bases unmatched to any gene: 7. The CDR3: CASSPRDRGQRNTIYF. CDR3 DNA: TGTGCCAGCAGCCCCCGGGACAGGGGGCAAAGAAACACCATATATTTT.

The V gene is TRBV7-9, the J gene TRBJ2-7; weak D call: TRBD2 (5 bases). The germline gives CDR1 SEHNR, CDR2 FQNEAQ (reference sequence). CDR3 length: 14 residues. Trimming cost V 0 bases and J 5 bases, with 11 bases left between them. The CDR3 bases are TGTGCCAGCAGCTTAGCGGGCCCGGGAAACGAGCAGTACTTC. Translation: CASSLAGPGNEQYF.